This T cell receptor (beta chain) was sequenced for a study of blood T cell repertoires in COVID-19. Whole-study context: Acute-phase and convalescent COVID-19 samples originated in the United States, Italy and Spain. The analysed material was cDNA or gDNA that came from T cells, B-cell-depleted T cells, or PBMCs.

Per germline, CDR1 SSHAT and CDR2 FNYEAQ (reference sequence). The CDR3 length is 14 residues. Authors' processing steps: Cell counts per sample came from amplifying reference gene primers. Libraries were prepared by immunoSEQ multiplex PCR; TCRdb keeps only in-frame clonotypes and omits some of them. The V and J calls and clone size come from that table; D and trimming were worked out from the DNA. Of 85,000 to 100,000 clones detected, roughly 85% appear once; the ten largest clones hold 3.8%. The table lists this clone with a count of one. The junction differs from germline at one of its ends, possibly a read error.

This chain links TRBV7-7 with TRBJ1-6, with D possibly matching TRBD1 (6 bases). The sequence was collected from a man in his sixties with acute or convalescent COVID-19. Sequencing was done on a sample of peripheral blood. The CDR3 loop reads CASSSGHDNSPLHF. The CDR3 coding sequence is TGTGCTAGCAGCTCGGGACACGATAATTCACCCCTCCACTTT.